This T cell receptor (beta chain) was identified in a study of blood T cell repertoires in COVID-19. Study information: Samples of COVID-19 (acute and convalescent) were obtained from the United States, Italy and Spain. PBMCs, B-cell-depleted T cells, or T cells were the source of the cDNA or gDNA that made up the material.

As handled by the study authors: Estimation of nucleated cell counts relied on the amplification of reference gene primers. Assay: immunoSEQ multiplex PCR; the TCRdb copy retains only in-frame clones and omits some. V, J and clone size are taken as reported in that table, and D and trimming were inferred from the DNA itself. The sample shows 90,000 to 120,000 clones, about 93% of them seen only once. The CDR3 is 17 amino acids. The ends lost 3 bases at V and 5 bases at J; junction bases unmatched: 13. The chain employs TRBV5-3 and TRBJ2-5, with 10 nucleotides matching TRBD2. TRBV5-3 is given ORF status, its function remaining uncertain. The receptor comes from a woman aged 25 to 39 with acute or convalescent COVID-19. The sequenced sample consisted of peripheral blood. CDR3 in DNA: TGTGCCAGAAGCTGCCCGACTAGAGCGGGAGGGCGGGAGACCCAGTACTTC. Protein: CARSCPTRAGGRETQYF.